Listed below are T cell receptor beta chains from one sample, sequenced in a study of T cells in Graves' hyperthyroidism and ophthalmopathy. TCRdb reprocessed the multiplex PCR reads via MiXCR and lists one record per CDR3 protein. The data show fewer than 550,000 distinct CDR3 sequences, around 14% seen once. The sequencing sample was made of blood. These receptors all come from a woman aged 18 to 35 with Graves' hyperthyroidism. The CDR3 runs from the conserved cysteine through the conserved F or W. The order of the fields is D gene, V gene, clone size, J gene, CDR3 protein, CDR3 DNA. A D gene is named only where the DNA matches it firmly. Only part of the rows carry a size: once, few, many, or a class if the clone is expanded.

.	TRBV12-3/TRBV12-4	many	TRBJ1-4	CASSSGWGEGEKLFF	TGTGCCAGCAGTTCAGGTTGGGGTGAGGGTGAAAAACTGTTTTTT
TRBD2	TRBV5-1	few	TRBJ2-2	CASSLGAGGTGELFF	TGCGCCAGCAGCTTGGGAGCGGGAGGCACCGGGGAGCTGTTTTTT
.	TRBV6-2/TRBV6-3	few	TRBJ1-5	CASSYSSQGNQPQHF	TGTGCCAGCAGTTACTCATCCCAGGGCAATCAGCCCCAGCATTTT
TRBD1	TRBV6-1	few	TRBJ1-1	CATPLADNRGWTEAFF	TGTGCCACCCCCCTGGCCGATAACAGGGGGTGGACTGAAGCTTTCTTT
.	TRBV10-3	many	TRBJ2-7	CAISEEGWDTAYEQYF	TGTGCCATCAGTGAGGAGGGCTGGGACACCGCCTACGAGCAGTACTTC
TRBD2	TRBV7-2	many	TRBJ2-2	CASSLPPWVAGTGELFF	TGTGCCAGCAGCTTACCCCCCTGGGTAGCGGGCACCGGGGAGCTGTTTTTT
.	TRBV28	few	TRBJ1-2	CAEGDGFYGYTF	TGTGCCGAAGGGGACGGCTTCTATGGCTACACCTTC
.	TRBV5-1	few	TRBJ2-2	CASSIWGSVVGLAGTGELFF	TGCGCCAGCAGCATCTGGGGTTCCGTCGTAGGGCTAGCAGGCACCGGGGAGCTGTTTTTT
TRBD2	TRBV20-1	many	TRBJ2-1	CSARPLAGFNEQFF	TGCAGTGCTAGGCCACTAGCGGGATTCAATGAGCAGTTCTTC
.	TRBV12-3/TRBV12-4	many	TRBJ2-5	CASSSGTTPETQYF	TGTGCCAGCAGTTCCGGGACAACCCCAGAGACCCAGTACTTC
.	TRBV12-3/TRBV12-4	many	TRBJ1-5	CASSAGPNQPQHF	TGTGCCAGCAGTGCCGGGCCCAATCAGCCCCAGCATTTT
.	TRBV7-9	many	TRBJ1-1	CASSIPPTGPNTEAFF	TGTGCCAGCAGCATCCCACCTACAGGACCGAACACTGAAGCTTTCTTT
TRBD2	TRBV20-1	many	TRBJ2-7	CSARISGGTYEQYF	TGCAGTGCTAGAATTAGCGGGGGGACCTACGAGCAGTACTTC
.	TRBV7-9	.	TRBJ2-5	CASSSTSKGEETQYF	TGTGCCAGCAGCTCCACATCCAAGGGGGAGGAGACCCAGTACTTC
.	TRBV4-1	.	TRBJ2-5	CASSLRGTTGKETQYF	TGCGCCAGCAGCCTACGCGGTACGACGGGAAAAGAGACCCAGTACTTC
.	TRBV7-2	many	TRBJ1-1	CASCLGAGNTEAFF	TGTGCCAGCTGTTTGGGCGCGGGGAACACTGAAGCTTTCTTT
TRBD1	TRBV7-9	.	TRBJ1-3	CASSLGLQGGGNTIYF	TGTGCCAGCAGCTTAGGCCTACAGGGGGGAGGAAACACCATATATTTT
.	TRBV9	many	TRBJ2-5	CASSVDPIGASEETQYF	TGTGCCAGCAGCGTAGACCCAATCGGAGCGAGCGAGGAGACCCAGTACTTC
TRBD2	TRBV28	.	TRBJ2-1	CASSLSGVEEQFF	TGTGCCAGCAGTTTAAGCGGGGTGGAAGAGCAGTTCTTC
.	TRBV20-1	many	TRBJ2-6	CSRRGYSGANVLTF	TGCAGTCGCAGAGGCTACTCTGGGGCCAACGTCCTGACTTTC
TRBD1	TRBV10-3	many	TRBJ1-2	CAISESVQGNYGYTF	TGTGCCATCAGTGAGTCGGTACAGGGGAACTATGGCTACACCTTC
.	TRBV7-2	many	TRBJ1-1	CASSPIRPKGLPGAFF	TGTGCCAGCAGCCCCATAAGGCCCAAGGGGCTACCCGGAGCTTTCTTT
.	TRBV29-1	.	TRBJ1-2	CSGSGFYGYTF	TGCAGCGGCTCAGGCTTCTATGGCTACACCTTC
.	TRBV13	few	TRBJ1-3	CASSLGSGVSGNTIYF	TGTGCCAGCAGCTTGGGCTCAGGGGTTTCTGGAAACACCATATATTTT
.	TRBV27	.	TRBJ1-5	CASSSQGRGNQPQHF	TGTGCCAGCAGTTCCCAGGGAAGGGGCAATCAGCCCCAGCATTTT
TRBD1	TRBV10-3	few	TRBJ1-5	CASGDGQGGNQPQHF	TGTGCCTCTGGGGATGGACAGGGAGGGAATCAGCCCCAGCATTTT